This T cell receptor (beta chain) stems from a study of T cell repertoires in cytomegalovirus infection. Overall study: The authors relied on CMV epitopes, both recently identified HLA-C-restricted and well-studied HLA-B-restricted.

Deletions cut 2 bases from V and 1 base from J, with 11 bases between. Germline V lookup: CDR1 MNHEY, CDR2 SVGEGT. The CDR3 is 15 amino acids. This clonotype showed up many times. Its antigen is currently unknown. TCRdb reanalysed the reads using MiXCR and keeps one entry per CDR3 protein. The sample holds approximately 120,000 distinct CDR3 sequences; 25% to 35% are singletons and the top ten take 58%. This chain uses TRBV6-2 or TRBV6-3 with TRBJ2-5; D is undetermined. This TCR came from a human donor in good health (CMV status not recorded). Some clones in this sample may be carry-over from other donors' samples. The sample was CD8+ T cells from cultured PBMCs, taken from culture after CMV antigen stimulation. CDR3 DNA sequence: TGTGCCAGCAGTTACCCCAGGTATCGCCAAGAGACCCAGTACTTC. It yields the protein CASSYPRYRQETQYF.